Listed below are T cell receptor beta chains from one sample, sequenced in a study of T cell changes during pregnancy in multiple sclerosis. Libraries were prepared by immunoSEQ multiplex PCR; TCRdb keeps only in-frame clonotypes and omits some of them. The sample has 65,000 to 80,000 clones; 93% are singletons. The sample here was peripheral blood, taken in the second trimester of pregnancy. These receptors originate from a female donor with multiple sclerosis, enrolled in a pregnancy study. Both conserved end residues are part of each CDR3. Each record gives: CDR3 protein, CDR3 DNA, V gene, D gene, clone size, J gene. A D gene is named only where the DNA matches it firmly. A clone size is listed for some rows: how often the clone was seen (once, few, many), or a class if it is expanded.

CSVVSTANTEAFF TGCAGCGTTGTTTCGACAGCGAACACTGAAGCTTTCTTT TRBV29-1 - - TRBJ1-1
CASSHRGTGNTGELFF TGTGCCAGCAGCCACCGTGGGACAGGGAACACCGGGGAGCTGTTTTTT TRBV4-2 TRBD1 - TRBJ2-2
CASSQDGGEGGYTF TGCGCCAGCAGCCAAGATGGAGGGGAAGGTGGCTACACCTTC TRBV4-1 - once TRBJ1-2
CASSLWGAGMTYGYTF TGTGCCAGCAGTTTATGGGGCGCCGGGATGACCTATGGCTACACCTTC TRBV28 - - TRBJ1-2
CATSREPRNQPQHF TGTGCCACCAGCAGAGAGCCACGGAATCAGCCCCAGCATTTT TRBV15 - - TRBJ1-5
CASSTTGVGNSPLHF TGTGCCAGTAGTACGACAGGGGTTGGGAATTCACCCCTCCACTTT TRBV19 TRBD1 - TRBJ1-6
CASSLVATPWGYTF TGTGCCAGCAGCTTAGTGGCAACCCCCTGGGGCTACACCTTC TRBV7-2 - - TRBJ1-2
CASSAPTETGELFF TGTGCCAGCAGCGCACCTACAGAGACCGGGGAGCTGTTTTTT TRBV9 - - TRBJ2-2
CASSVGGSSGNTIYF TGTGCCAGCAGCGTAGGAGGCAGCTCTGGAAACACCATATATTTT TRBV9 - - TRBJ1-3
CASSSRLAGGFGENIQYF TGTGCCAGCAGCTCGAGACTAGCGGGGGGATTCGGGGAAAACATTCAGTACTTC TRBV11-2 TRBD2 - TRBJ2-4
CASVTGDSYNEQFF TGTGCCAGTGTGACAGGCGACTCCTACAATGAGCAGTTCTTC TRBV2 - - TRBJ2-1
CASSLQQANTGELFF TGTGCCAGCAGCTTACAACAGGCGAACACCGGGGAGCTGTTTTTT TRBV11-3 - - TRBJ2-2
CASMMPGRAGDLEQYF TGTGCCAGCATGATGCCCGGGCGGGCAGGCGACCTTGAGCAGTACTTC TRBV2 - - TRBJ2-7
CASSYDGTGGYDTQYF TGTGCCAGCAGTTACGACGGGACAGGGGGCTACGATACGCAGTATTTT TRBV6-5 TRBD1 once TRBJ2-3
CASSLAAENPEAFF TGCGCCAGCAGCTTGGCCGCGGAGAACCCTGAAGCTTTCTTT TRBV5-1 - - TRBJ1-1
CASSFRGFGYTF TGTGCCAGCAGTTTCAGGGGTTTCGGCTACACCTTC TRBV27 - - TRBJ1-2
CASSLQGIGGYTF TGTGCCAGCAGTTTACAGGGGATTGGTGGCTACACCTTC TRBV6-5 TRBD1 - TRBJ1-2
CASSPQTVQLAKNIQYF TGTGCCAGCAGTCCCCAAACAGTACAGCTAGCCAAAAACATTCAGTACTTC TRBV27 - - TRBJ2-4
CASSYIGVNTEAFF TGTGCCAGCAGTTACATCGGAGTGAACACTGAAGCTTTCTTT TRBV6-5 - - TRBJ1-1
CASSLGVIGTDTQYF TGCGCCAGCAGCCTCGGGGTCATCGGCACAGATACGCAGTATTTT TRBV4-1 - - TRBJ2-3
CASWGTSYNSPLHF TGTGCCAGCTGGGGCACCTCCTATAATTCACCCCTCCACTTT TRBV21-1 - - TRBJ1-6
CASMAGPRWVDTQYF TGTGCCAGCATGGCGGGCCCCCGATGGGTGGATACGCAGTATTTT TRBV5-5 - - TRBJ2-3
CASSDNRGLTEAFF TGCGCCAGCAGTGATAACAGGGGGTTAACTGAAGCTTTCTTT TRBV10-2 TRBD1 - TRBJ1-1
CASSPSGSPNEQFF TGTGCCAGCAGTCCTAGCGGGAGTCCCAATGAGCAGTTCTTC TRBV6-4 TRBD2 - TRBJ2-1
CASSRGDTQYF TGTGCCAGCAGTAGGGGGGATACGCAGTATTTT TRBV7-3 - - TRBJ2-3
CSVEGLAGGYGGELFF TGCAGCGTTGAGGGTCTAGCGGGGGGGTATGGCGGGGAGCTGTTTTTT TRBV29-1 TRBD2 - TRBJ2-2